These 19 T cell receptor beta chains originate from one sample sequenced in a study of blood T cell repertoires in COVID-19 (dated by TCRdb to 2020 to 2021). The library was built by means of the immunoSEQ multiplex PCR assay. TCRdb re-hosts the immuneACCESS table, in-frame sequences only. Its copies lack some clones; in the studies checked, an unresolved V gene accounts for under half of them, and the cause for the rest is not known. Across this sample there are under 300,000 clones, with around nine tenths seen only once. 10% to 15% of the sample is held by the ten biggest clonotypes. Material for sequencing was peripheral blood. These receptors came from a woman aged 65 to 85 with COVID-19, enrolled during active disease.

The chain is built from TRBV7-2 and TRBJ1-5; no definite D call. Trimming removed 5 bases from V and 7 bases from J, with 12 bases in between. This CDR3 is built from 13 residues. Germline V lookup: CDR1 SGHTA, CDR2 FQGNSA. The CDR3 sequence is CASSKSELQPQHF. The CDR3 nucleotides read TGTGCCAGCAGCAAGTCCGAGCTCCAGCCCCAGCATTTT.

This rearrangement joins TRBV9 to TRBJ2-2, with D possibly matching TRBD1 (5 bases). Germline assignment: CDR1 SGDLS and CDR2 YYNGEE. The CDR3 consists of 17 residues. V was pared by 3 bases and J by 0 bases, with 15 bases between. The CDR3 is CASSGPRRTTNTGELFF. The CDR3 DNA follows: TGTGCCAGCAGCGGCCCCCGTAGGACAACGAACACCGGGGAGCTGTTTTTT.

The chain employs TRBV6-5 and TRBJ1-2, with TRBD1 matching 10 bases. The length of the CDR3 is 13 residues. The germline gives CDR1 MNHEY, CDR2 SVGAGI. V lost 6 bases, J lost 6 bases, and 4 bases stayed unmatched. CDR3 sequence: CASRGQGSDGYTF. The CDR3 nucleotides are TGTGCCAGCAGGGGACAGGGGTCTGATGGCTACACCTTC.

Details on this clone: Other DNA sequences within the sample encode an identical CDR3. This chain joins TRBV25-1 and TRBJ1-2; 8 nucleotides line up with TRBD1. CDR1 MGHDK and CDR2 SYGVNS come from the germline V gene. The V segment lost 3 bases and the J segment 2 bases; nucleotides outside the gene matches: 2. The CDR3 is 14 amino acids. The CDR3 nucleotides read TGTGCCAGCAGTGAGGCAGGGGGCAACTATGGCTACACCTTC. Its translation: CASSEAGGNYGYTF.

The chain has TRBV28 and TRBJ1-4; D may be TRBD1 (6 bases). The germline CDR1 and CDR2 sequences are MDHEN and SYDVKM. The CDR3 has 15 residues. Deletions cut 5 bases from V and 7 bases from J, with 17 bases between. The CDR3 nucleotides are TGTGCCAGCAGTCCGTTAGGGGGGGAGGTTGAAAAACTGTTTTTT. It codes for CASSPLGGEVEKLFF.

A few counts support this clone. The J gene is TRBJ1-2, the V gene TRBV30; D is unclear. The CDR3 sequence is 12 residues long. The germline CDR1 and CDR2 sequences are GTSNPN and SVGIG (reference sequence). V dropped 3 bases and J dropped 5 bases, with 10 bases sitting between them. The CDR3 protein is CAWSAGLYGYTF. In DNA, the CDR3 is TGTGCCTGGAGCGCTGGGCTATATGGCTACACCTTC. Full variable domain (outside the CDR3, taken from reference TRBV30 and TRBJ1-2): SQTIHQWPATLVQPVGSPLSLECTVEGTSNPNLYWYRQAAGRGLQLLFYSVGIGQISSEVPQNLSASRPQDRQFILSSKKLLLSDSGFYLCAWSAGLYGYTFGSGTRLTVV.

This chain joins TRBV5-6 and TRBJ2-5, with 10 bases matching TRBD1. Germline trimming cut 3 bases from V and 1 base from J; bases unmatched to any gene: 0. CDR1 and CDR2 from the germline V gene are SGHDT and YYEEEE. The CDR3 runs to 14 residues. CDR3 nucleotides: TGTGCCAGCAGCTGGACAGGGGGCCAAGAGACCCAGTACTTC. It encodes CASSWTGGQETQYF.

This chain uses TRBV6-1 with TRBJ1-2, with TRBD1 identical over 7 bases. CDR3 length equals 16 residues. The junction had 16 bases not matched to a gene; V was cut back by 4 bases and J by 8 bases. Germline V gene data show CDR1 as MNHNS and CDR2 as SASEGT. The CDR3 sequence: CASSGTTGKSFRGYTF. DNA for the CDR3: TGTGCCAGCAGTGGAACGACAGGGAAATCATTTAGGGGCTACACCTTC.

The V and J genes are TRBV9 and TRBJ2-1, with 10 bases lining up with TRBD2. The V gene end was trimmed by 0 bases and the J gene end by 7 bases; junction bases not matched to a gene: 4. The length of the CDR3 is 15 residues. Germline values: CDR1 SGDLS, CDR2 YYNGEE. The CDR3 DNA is TGTGCCAGCAGCGTAGACGGTAGCGGGGGGAATGAGCAGTTCTTC. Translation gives CASSVDGSGGNEQFF.

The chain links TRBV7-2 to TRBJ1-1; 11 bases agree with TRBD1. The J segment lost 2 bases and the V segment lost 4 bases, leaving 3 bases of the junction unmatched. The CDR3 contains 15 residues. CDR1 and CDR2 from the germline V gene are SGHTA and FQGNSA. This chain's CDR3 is CASSYGQGANTEAFF. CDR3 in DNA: TGTGCCAGCAGCTATGGACAGGGGGCTAACACTGAAGCTTTCTTT.

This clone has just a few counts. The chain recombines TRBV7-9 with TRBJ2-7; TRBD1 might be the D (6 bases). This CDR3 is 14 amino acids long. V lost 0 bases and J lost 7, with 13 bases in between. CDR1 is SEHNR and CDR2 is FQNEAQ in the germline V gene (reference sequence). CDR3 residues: CASSLAGASEEQYF. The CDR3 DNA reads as TGTGCCAGCAGCTTAGCGGGGGCGTCTGAAGAGCAGTACTTC.

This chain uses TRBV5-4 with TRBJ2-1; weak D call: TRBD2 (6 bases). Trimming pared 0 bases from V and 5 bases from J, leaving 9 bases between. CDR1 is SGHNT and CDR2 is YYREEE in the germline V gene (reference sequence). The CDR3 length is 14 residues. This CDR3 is CASSLAPSDNEQFF. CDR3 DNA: TGTGCCAGCAGCTTGGCCCCTAGCGACAATGAGCAGTTCTTC.

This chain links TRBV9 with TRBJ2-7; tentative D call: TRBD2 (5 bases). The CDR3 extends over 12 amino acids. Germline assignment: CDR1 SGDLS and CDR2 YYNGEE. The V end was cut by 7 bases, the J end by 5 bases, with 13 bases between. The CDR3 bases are TGTGCCAGCGCCGCGGGCAACGACGAGCAGTACTTC. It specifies CASAAGNDEQYF.

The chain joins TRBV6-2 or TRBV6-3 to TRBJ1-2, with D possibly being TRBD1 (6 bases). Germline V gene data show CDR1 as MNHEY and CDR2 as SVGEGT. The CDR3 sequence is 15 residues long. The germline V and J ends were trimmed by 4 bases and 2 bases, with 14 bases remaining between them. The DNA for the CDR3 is TGTGCCAGCAGTTCACCTCCCGGACAGAACTATGGCTACACCTTC. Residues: CASSSPPGQNYGYTF.

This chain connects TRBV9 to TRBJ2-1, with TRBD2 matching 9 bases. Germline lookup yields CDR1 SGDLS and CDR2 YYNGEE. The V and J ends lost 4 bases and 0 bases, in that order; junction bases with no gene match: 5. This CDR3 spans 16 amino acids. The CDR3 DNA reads TGTGCCAGCAGCCGGACTAGCGCCAGCTCCTACAATGAGCAGTTCTTC. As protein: CASSRTSASSYNEQFF.

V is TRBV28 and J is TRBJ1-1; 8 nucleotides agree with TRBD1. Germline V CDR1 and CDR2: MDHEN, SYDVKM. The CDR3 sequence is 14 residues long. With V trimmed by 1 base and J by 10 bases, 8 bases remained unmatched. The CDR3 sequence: CASSLFSDRGRAFF. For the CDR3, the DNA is TGTGCCAGCAGTTTATTTTCCGACAGGGGACGAGCTTTCTTT.

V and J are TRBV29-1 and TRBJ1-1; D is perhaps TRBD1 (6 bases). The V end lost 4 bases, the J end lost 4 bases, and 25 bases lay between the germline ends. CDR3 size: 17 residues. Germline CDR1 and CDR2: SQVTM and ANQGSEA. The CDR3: CSVANPLGTGKGTEAFF. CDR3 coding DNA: TGCAGCGTTGCAAACCCCCTAGGTACAGGGAAGGGCACTGAAGCTTTCTTT.

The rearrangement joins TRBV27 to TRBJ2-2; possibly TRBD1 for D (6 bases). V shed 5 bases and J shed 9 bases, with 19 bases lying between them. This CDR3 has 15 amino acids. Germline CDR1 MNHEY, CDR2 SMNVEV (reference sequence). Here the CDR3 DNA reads TGTGCCAGCAGTCCCAGGGGTTTATTTATTAGGGAGCTGTTTTTT. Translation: CASSPRGLFIRELFF.

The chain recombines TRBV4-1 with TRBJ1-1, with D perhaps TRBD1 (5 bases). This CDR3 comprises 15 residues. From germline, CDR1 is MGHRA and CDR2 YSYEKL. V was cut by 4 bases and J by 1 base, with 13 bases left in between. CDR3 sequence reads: CASSLRQQGNTEAFF. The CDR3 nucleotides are TGCGCCAGCAGCCTTCGCCAGCAGGGGAACACTGAAGCTTTCTTT.